Following are 30 T cell receptor beta chains from one sample sequenced in a study of CXCR3-negative and CXCR3-positive naive CD8 T cells. The study made its TRB cDNA libraries by 5' RACE, adding UMI labels. TCRdb reprocessed the 5' RACE reads, keeping one entry per CDR3 protein, no DNA. The specimen's table records 50,000 to 60,000 distinct CDR3 sequences. Sequenced material: naive CXCR3- CD8+ T cells from blood. As for subset: CD45RO-CCR7+CD27+CD95- naive CD8+ T cells lacking CXCR3 (TNR3-). Receptors were obtained from a human donor in good health. Some clones in this sample may be carry-over from other donors' samples.

This chain joins TRBV6-5 and TRBJ1-4. This CDR3 has 14 residues. Germline CDR1 MNHEY, CDR2 SVGAGI. CDR3 protein: CASKPPATNEKLFF.

The CDR3 spells CASSFTSGGPETQYF. The chain recombines TRBV5-1 with TRBJ2-5; TCRdb gives TRBD2 as the D gene, but with no DNA this cannot be confirmed. This CDR3 has 15 amino acids. Germline lookup yields CDR1 SGHRS and CDR2 YFSETQ.

The CDR3 loop reads CASSAGLAGSNEQFF. The chain has TRBV9 and TRBJ2-1; TCRdb calls TRBD2, which cannot be checked without DNA. Germline CDR1 reads SGDLS; CDR2 reads YYNGEE. This CDR3 comprises 15 residues.

V usage is TRBV29-1 and J usage is TRBJ2-1; TCRdb lists TRBD1, though no DNA is available to test this call. Germline V CDR1 and CDR2: SQVTM, ANQGSEA. This CDR3 region has 14 residues. The CDR3 spells CSVDGQVPYNEQFF.

The chain uses TRBV12-5 and TRBJ2-5. The CDR3 sequence is 14 residues long. Germline-derived CDR1 and CDR2 are LGHNT and FRNRAP. The CDR3 sequence is CASGLGTLQETQYF.

V is TRBV12-3 or TRBV12-4 and J is TRBJ2-5. The CDR3 has 18 amino acids. CDR3 sequence: CASSFFRWAGEFQETQYF.

The genes are TRBV23-1 and TRBJ1-5; the TCRdb call, TRBD1, lacks DNA for checking. TRBV23-1 is an open reading frame, and its role is uncertain. This CDR3 spans 18 amino acids. CDR3 region: CASSLSRDRGTRAEGQHF.

The chain combines TRBV20-1 with TRBJ2-1; TCRdb indicates TRBD2, and absent DNA this call remains unverified. Germline-derived CDR1 and CDR2 are DFQATT and SNEGSKA (reference sequence). The CDR3 is 17 residues long. Here the CDR3 reads CSARVYKRENSYNEQFF.

The J gene is TRBJ1-3, the V gene TRBV12-3 or TRBV12-4. This CDR3 comprises 13 residues. The chain's CDR3 is CASRRTAGNTIYF.

The chain couples TRBV12-3 or TRBV12-4 to TRBJ2-7; checking the TCRdb D call of TRBD1 is not possible without DNA. CDR3 length: 17 residues. The CDR3 protein is CASSSTPGTSDSYEQYF.

The chain joins TRBV10-3 to TRBJ1-1; TCRdb gives TRBD1 as the D gene, but with no DNA this cannot be confirmed. Germline CDR1 ENHRY, CDR2 SYGVKD. The CDR3 loop spans 14 amino acids. This chain's CDR3 is CAIMGGQGTSEAFF.

The chain links TRBV20-1 to TRBJ1-4. Germline V gene sequence: CDR1 DFQATT, CDR2 SNEGSKA (reference sequence). The CDR3 covers 15 residues. The chain's CDR3 is CSARDRGATNEKLFF.

The J gene is TRBJ1-3, the V gene TRBV6-2 or TRBV6-3. Germline CDR1 reads MNHEY; CDR2 reads SVGEGT. The CDR3 has 15 residues. This chain's CDR3 is CASSYDGRSGNTIYF.

The chain uses TRBV7-9 and TRBJ2-7; TCRdb picks TRBD2, but there is no DNA to check that call. CDR3 length: 12 residues. Germline V gives CDR1 SEHNR, CDR2 FQNEAQ (reference sequence). CDR3: CASSTGGYEQYF.

V usage is TRBV4-2 and J usage is TRBJ1-1. Germline V gene data show CDR1 as LGHNA and CDR2 as YNFKEQ. The CDR3 has 15 amino acids. Here the CDR3 reads CASSQEGGLDTEAFF.

The rearrangement uses TRBV6-6 and TRBJ2-7; no DNA is available, so the TRBD1 call from TCRdb remains unchecked. Germline V lookup: CDR1 MNHNY, CDR2 SVGAGI (reference sequence). The CDR3 has 17 residues. CDR3 in amino acids: CASSSVRTGTGLGEQYF.

V usage is TRBV7-6 and J usage is TRBJ2-1; no DNA is available, so the TRBD2 call from TCRdb remains unchecked. CDR3 size: 16 residues. From germline, CDR1 is SGHVS and CDR2 FNYEAQ. The CDR3 loop is CASSFAAGGLYNEQFF.

The genes are TRBV29-1 and TRBJ2-2; without DNA, the TCRdb call of TRBD1 cannot be checked. The CDR3 consists of 11 residues. CDR1 and CDR2 from the germline V gene are SQVTM and ANQGSEA. The CDR3 is CSVWATGELFF.

The J gene is TRBJ1-1, the V gene TRBV1; as DNA is missing, the TRBD1 call by TCRdb cannot be tested. TRBV1 is deemed a pseudogene. The CDR3 is 15 amino acids. The CDR3 sequence is CTSRLLQGADTEAFF.

The rearrangement uses TRBV27 and TRBJ2-7; the D call of TRBD1 rests on TCRdb alone, since no DNA is present to check it. CDR1 and CDR2 (germline): MNHEY, SMNVEV (reference sequence). CDR3 length: 16 amino acids. CDR3 loop: CASSLSGGTSSYEQYF.

V gene TRBV6-2 or TRBV6-3 combines with J gene TRBJ2-7; absent DNA, TCRdb's TRBD2 call cannot be checked. The CDR3 runs 15 residues. The germline V gene has CDR1 MNHEY and CDR2 SVGEGT. This CDR3 reads CASSPPYGADYEQYF.

The J gene is TRBJ2-2, the V gene TRBV6-5; TCRdb outputs TRBD1, but without DNA this stays unchecked. The CDR3 is 17 amino acids. Germline V gene sequence: CDR1 MNHEY, CDR2 SVGAGI. CDR3 sequence: CASSYPRTGTDTGELFF.

The chain combines TRBV12-3 or TRBV12-4 with TRBJ1-2; TCRdb calls TRBD1, which cannot be checked without DNA. CDR3 size: 16 residues. CDR3: CASSLMGTLNFYGYTF.

The chain carries TRBV7-2 and TRBJ2-3; TCRdb lists TRBD1, though no DNA is available to test this call. Per the germline V gene, CDR1 is SGHTA and CDR2 is FQGNSA. CDR3 length: 19 residues. The chain's CDR3 is CASRLSGTGGITRTDTQYF.

This sequence joins TRBV20-1 and TRBJ1-5; checking the TCRdb D call of TRBD1 is not possible without DNA. CDR1 and CDR2 (germline): DFQATT, SNEGSKA (reference sequence). The CDR3 sequence is 15 residues long. The CDR3 loop is CSAPPVGDWDQPQHF.

V and J are TRBV12-3 or TRBV12-4 and TRBJ2-4; TCRdb indicates TRBD1, and absent DNA this call remains unverified. The CDR3 spans 15 residues. CDR3 sequence reads: CASSLAEGRSDIQYF.

The V gene is TRBV29-1, the J gene TRBJ1-1; TCRdb outputs TRBD1, but without DNA this stays unchecked. Germline lookup yields CDR1 SQVTM and CDR2 ANQGSEA. This CDR3 contains 13 residues. CDR3 residues: CSVELPGFAEAFF.

The V and J genes are TRBV12-3 or TRBV12-4 and TRBJ2-3; TCRdb returns TRBD1, unconfirmable since there is no DNA. The CDR3 totals 17 residues. CDR3 protein: CASSFLPGQGAGDTQYF.

The chain is built from TRBV5-4 and TRBJ1-5; TCRdb proposes TRBD1, but this gene call is untestable without DNA. Per the germline V gene, CDR1 is SGHNT and CDR2 is YYREEE (reference sequence). The CDR3 has 14 residues. CDR3 loop: CASSLWGTGQPQHF.

The rearrangement links TRBV5-1 to TRBJ1-2; TCRdb names TRBD1, which stays unverified in the absence of DNA. Germline assignment: CDR1 SGHRS and CDR2 YFSETQ. The CDR3 loop spans 13 amino acids. CDR3 residues: CASSFRGQRGYTF.